Listed here are 4 T cell receptor beta chains from one sample, sequenced in a study of blood T cells in healthy people across ages. The second PCR ran about 6 to 12 cycles with a sample-barcoded 5' primer and J-beta primers. TCRdb re-derived calls from the 5' RACE reads in MiXCR, one entry per CDR3 protein. The table shows a few hundred thousand distinct CDR3 sequences, with 52% occurring only once. The sample was blood. The receptors derive from a man between 60 and 75 years old in good health.

The rearrangement joins TRBV6-1 to TRBJ1-2; 8 bases agree with TRBD1. V lost 5 bases, J lost 4 bases, and 15 bases stayed unmatched. The CDR3 length is 17 residues. The germline CDR1 and CDR2 sequences are MNHNS and SASEGT. Here the CDR3 DNA reads TGTGCCAGCAGTCCCCGTTCCGGGACAGGTTACACCTATGGCTACACCTTC. Translated, it gives CASSPRSGTGYTYGYTF.

This clonotype was seen more than once but under ten times. CDR3 bases: TGTGCCAGCAGCGCAACGGACAGTAACACTGAAGCTTTCTTT. It specifies CASSATDSNTEAFF. V usage is TRBV12-3 or TRBV12-4 and J usage is TRBJ1-1; a possible D gene is TRBD1 (6 bases). The CDR3 extends over 14 amino acids. V was shortened by 6 bases and J by 2 bases, with 13 bases between the two germline ends.

The sample holds one count of this clonotype. The genes are TRBV9 and TRBJ1-1; 8 nucleotides match TRBD1. The CDR3 loop spans 15 amino acids. The J segment lost 1 base and the V segment lost 0 bases, leaving 2 bases of the junction unmatched. Germline loops: CDR1 SGDLS, CDR2 YYNGEE. In DNA form, the CDR3 reads TGTGCCAGCAGCGTAGGAACAGGGGGGAACACTGAAGCTTTCTTT. It translates to CASSVGTGGNTEAFF.

This chain joins TRBV6-2 or TRBV6-3 and TRBJ1-5, with D hard to call. Trimming left V 1 base short and J 4 bases short, with 5 bases between. Germline V gene sequence: CDR1 MNHEY, CDR2 SVGEGT. The CDR3 is 13 residues long. The CDR3 nucleotides are TGTGCCAGCAGTTACTGGGGAAATCAGCCCCAGCATTTT. Residues: CASSYWGNQPQHF.